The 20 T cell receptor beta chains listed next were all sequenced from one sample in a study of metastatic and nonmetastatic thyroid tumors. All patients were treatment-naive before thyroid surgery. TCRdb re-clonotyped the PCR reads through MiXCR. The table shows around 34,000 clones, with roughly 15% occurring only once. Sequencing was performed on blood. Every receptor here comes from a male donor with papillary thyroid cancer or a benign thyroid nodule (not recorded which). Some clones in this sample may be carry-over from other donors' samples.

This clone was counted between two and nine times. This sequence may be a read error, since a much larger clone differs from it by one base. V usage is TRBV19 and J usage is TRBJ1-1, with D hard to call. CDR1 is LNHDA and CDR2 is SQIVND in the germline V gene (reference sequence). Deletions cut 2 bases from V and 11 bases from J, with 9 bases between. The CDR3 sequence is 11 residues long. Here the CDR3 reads CASSISCEAFF. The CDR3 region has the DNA TGTGCCAGTAGTATATCTTGTGAGGCTTTCTTT.

For the CDR3, the DNA is TGTGCCAGCCACACAGGGCGCAATCAGGCACAGCATTTT. Protein: CASHTGRNQAQHF. The V gene is TRBV19, the J gene TRBJ1-5; D is perhaps TRBD1 (6 bases). With 9 bases removed from V and 13 bases from J, the gap between germline ends came to 22 bases. Germline CDR1 LNHDA, CDR2 SQIVND (reference sequence). This CDR3 has 13 amino acids. Drawing the rest from reference TRBV19 and TRBJ1-5, the complete variable domain is DGGITQSPKYLFRKEGQNVTLSCEQNLNHDAMYWYRQDPGQGLRLIYYSQIVNDFQKGDIAEGYSVSREKKESFPLTVTSAQKNPTAFYLCASHTGRNQAQHFGDGTRLSIL.

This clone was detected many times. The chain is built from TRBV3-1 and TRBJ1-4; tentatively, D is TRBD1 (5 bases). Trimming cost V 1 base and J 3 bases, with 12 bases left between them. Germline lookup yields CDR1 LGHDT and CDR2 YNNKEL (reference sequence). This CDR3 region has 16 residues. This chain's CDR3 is CASSQGLQGANEKLFF. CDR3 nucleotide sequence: TGTGCCAGCAGCCAAGGTCTCCAGGGAGCTAATGAAAAACTGTTTTTT.

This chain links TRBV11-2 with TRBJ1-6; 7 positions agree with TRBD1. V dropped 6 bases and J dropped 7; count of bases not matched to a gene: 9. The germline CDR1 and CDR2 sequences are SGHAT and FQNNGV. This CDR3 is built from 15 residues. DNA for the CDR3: TGTGCCAGCAGACAGACGGACAGGCCAAATTCACCCCTCCACTTT. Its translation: CASRQTDRPNSPLHF.

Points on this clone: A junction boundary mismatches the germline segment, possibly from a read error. The DNA for the CDR3 is TGTGCCAGTAGTACGGGGGGCCTATCGGGAGGGAGGACCGTGGAGCTGTTTTTT. Translated: CASSTGGLSGGRTVELFF. J is TRBJ2-2 and V is TRBV19; TRBD2 agrees at 8 bases. The CDR3 loop spans 18 amino acids. Germline V lookup: CDR1 LNHDA, CDR2 SQIVND (reference sequence).

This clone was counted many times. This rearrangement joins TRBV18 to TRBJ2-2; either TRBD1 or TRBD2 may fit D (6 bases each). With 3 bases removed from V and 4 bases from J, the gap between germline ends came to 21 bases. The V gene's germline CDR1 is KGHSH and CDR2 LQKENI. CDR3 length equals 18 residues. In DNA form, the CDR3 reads TGTGCCAGCTCACCCCCCCCCTTGGGGGGCTTACCCACCGGGGAGCTGTTTTTT. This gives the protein CASSPPPLGGLPTGELFF.

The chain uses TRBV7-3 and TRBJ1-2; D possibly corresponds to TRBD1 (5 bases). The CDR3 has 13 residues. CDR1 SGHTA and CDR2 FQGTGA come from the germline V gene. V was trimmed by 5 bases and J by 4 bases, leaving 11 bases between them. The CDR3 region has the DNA TGTGCCAGCAGCGCCTCCGGGGCCTATGGCTACACCTTC. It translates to CASSASGAYGYTF.

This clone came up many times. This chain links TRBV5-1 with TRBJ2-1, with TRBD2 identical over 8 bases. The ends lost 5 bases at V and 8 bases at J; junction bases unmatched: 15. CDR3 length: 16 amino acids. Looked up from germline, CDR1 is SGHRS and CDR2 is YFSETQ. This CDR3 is CASSRGDSGMRYEQFF. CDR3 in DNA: TGCGCCAGCAGTAGGGGGGATAGCGGGATGAGGTATGAGCAGTTCTTC.

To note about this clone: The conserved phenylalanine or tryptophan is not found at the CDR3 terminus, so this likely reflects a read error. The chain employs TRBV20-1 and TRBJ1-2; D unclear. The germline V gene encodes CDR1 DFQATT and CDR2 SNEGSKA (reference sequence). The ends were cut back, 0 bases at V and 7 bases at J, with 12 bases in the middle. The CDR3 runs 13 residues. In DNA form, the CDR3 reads TGCAGTGCTAGAGATCAGGCATGGGCTGGCTACACCTTG. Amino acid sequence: CSARDQAWAGYTL.

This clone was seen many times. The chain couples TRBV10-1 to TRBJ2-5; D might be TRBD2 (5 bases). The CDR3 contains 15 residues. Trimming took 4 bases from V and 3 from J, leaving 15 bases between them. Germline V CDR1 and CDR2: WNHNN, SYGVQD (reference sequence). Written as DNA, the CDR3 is TGCGCCAGCAGTGCCCCCGGACTGGCAAAAGAGACCCAGTACTTC. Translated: CASSAPGLAKETQYF.

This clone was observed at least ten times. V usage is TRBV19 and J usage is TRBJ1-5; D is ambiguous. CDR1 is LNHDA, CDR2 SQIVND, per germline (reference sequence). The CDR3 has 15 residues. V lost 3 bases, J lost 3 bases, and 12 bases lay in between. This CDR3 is CASSIRAPANQPQHF. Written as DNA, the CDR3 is TGTGCCAGTAGTATCCGGGCCCCGGCCAATCAGCCCCAGCATTTT.

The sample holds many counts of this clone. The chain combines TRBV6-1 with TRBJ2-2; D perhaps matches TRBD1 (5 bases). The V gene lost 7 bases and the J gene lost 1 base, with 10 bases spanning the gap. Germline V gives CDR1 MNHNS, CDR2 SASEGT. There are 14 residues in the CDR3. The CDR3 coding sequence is TGTGCCAGCAAATCCCAGGGGAACACCGGGGAGCTGTTTTTT. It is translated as CASKSQGNTGELFF.

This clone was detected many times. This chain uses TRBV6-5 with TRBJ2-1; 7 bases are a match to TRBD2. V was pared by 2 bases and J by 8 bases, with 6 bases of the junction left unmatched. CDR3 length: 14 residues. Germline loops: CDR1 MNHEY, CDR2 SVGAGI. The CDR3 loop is CASSYRGEGHEQFF. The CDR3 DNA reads TGTGCCAGCAGTTACCGGGGGGAGGGGCATGAGCAGTTCTTC.

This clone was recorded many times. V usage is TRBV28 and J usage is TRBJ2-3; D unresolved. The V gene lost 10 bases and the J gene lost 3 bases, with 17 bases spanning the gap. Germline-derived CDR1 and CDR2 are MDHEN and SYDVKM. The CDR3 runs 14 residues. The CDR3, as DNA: TGTGCCACCCGTCCCCACTATGGTACAGATACGCAGTATTTT. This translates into CATRPHYGTDTQYF.

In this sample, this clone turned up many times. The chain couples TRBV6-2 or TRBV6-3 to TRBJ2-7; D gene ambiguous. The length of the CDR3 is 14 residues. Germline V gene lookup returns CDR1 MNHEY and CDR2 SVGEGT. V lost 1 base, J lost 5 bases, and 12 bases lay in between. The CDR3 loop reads CASSYFGWKDEQYF. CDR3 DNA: TGTGCCAGCAGTTACTTTGGGTGGAAGGACGAGCAGTACTTC.

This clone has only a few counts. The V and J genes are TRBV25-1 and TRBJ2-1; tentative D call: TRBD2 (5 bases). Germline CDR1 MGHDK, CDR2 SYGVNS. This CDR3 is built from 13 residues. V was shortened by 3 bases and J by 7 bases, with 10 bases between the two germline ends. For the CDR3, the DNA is TGTGCCAGCAGTGAGATGGGAGATAATGAGCAGTTCTTC. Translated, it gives CASSEMGDNEQFF.

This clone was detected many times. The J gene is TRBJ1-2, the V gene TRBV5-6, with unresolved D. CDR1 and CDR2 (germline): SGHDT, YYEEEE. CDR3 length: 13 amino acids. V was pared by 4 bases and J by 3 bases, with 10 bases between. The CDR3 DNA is TGTGCCAGCAGCCCCGGACCCGACTATGGCTACACCTTC. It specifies CASSPGPDYGYTF.

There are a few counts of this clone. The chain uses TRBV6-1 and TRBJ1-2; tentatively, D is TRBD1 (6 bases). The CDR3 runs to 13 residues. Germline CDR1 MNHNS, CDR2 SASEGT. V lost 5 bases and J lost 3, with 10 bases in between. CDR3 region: CASSPGAHYGYTF. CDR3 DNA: TGTGCCAGCAGTCCAGGGGCACACTATGGCTACACCTTC.

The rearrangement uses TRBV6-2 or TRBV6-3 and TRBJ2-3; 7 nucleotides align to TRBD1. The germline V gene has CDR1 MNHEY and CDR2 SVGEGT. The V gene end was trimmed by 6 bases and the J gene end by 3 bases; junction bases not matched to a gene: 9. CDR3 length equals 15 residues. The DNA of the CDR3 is TGTGCCAGCAGCCTCGACAGGGACGGGACAGATACGCAGTATTTT. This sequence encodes CASSLDRDGTDTQYF.

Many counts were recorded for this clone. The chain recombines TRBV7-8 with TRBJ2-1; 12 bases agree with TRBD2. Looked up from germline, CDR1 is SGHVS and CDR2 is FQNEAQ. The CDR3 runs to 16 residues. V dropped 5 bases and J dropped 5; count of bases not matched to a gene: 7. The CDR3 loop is CASSPLTSGGNNEQFF. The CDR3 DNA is TGTGCCAGCAGCCCTCTGACTAGCGGGGGCAACAATGAGCAGTTCTTC. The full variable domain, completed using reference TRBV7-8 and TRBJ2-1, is GAGVSQSPRYKVAKRGQDVALRCDPISGHVSLFWYQQALGQGPEFLTYFQNEAQLDKSGLPSDRFFAERPEGSVSTLKIQRTQQEDSAVYLCASSPLTSGGNNEQFFGPGTRLTVL.